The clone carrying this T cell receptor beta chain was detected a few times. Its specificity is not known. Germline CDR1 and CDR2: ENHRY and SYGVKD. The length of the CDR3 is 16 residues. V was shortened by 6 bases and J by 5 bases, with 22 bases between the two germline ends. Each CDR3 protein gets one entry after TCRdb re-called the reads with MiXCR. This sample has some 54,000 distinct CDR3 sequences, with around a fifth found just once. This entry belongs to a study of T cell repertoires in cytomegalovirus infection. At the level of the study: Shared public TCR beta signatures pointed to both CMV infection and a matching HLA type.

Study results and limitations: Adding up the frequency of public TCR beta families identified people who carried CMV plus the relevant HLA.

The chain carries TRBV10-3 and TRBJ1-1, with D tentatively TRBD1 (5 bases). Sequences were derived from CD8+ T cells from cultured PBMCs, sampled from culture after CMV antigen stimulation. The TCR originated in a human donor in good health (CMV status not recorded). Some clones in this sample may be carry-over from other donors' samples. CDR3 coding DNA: TGTGCCATCAGGGACGCCCGAGATCCCAGGGTAACTGAAGCTTTCTTT. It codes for CAIRDARDPRVTEAFF.